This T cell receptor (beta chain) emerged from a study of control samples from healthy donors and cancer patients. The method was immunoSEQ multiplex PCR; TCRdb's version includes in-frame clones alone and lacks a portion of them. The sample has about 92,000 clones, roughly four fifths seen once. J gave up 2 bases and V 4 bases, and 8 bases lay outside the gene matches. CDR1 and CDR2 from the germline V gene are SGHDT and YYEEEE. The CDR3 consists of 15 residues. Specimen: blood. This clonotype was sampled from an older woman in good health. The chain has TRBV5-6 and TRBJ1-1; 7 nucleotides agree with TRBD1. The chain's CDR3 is CASSRGQTINTEAFF. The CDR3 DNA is TGTGCCAGCAGCCGGGGACAGACAATAAACACTGAAGCTTTCTTT.